These 5 T cell receptor beta chains were sequenced from one sample in a study of spatial heterogeneity in lung cancer (dated by TCRdb to between 2018 and 2021). The sample's time point label, decoded: blood at routine non-recurrence follow-up after resection. For TCR sequencing, whole RNA was extracted from tumor and nontumor lung tissue, or from cryopreserved PBMC samples, and no cell sorting was done. The method was 5' RACE. TCRdb names NextSeq 500 as the instrument used. TCRdb's own reprocessing of the public reads used fastp at Q25 and MiXCR and kept productive beta chains. A single entry per CDR3 protein holds the most common genes and DNA from its merged rows. Present in this sample are around 120,000 distinct CDR3 sequences, less than 15% of which were seen just once. The ten largest clones represent approximately 17% of the sample. The sequencing here drew on PBMCs, taken at follow-up. These receptor sequences come from a male donor with early-stage non-small cell lung cancer.

The rearrangement uses TRBV6-6 and TRBJ1-5; possibly TRBD1 for D (5 bases). The CDR3 totals 15 residues. The V gene's germline CDR1 is MNHNY and CDR2 SVGAGI (reference sequence). The V end lost 4 bases, the J end lost 3 bases, and 13 bases lay between the germline ends. The CDR3 nucleotides are TGTGCCAGCAGTTTCCTCCAGGGCAACAATCAGCCCCAGCATTTT. Its translation: CASSFLQGNNQPQHF.

The rearrangement links TRBV7-2 to TRBJ2-2; possibly TRBD1 for D (6 bases). From germline, CDR1 is SGHTA and CDR2 FQGNSA. The CDR3 spans 14 residues. The V end lost 7 bases, the J end lost 6 bases, and 15 bases lay between the germline ends. This chain's CDR3 is CASTPGTFSGELFF. As DNA, the CDR3 is TGTGCCAGCACTCCAGGGACATTTTCCGGGGAGCTGTTTTTT. Looking up the rest from reference TRBV7-2 and TRBJ2-2 gives the full variable domain: GAGVSQSPSNKVTEKGKDVELRCDPISGHTALYWYRQSLGQGLEFLIYFQGNSAPDKSGLPSDRFSAERTGGSVSTLTIQRTQQEDSAVYLCASTPGTFSGELFFGEGSRLTVL.

The chain carries TRBV9 and TRBJ1-6; maybe TRBD1 (5 bases). Trimming took off 4 bases at V and 5 bases at J, with 10 bases between the two ends. Germline V lookup: CDR1 SGDLS, CDR2 YYNGEE. The CDR3 contains 14 residues. This CDR3 is CASSPAGNNSPLHF. In nucleotides, the CDR3 is TGTGCCAGCAGCCCGGCAGGGAATAATTCACCCCTCCACTTT.

This clonotype was counted between two and nine times. DNA for the CDR3: TGCGCCAGCAGCTTGGGACTAGCGGCCACAGATACGCAGTATTTT. Its protein product is CASSLGLAATDTQYF. The chain employs TRBV5-1 and TRBJ2-3; 9 nucleotides line up with TRBD2. The CDR3 contains 15 residues. The germline V gene encodes CDR1 SGHRS and CDR2 YFSETQ. Trimming cost V 0 bases and J 2 bases; bases outside gene matches: 1.

The chain links TRBV20-1 to TRBJ1-2; TRBD1 matches 9 bases. Germline lookup yields CDR1 DFQATT and CDR2 SNEGSKA (reference sequence). Germline trimming cut 2 bases from V and 8 bases from J; bases unmatched to any gene: 15. This CDR3 spans 16 amino acids. The CDR3 DNA follows: TGCAGTGCTAGACCCGGGACAGGGTTAGCAGCCCTCGGCTACACCTTC. Encoded protein: CSARPGTGLAALGYTF.